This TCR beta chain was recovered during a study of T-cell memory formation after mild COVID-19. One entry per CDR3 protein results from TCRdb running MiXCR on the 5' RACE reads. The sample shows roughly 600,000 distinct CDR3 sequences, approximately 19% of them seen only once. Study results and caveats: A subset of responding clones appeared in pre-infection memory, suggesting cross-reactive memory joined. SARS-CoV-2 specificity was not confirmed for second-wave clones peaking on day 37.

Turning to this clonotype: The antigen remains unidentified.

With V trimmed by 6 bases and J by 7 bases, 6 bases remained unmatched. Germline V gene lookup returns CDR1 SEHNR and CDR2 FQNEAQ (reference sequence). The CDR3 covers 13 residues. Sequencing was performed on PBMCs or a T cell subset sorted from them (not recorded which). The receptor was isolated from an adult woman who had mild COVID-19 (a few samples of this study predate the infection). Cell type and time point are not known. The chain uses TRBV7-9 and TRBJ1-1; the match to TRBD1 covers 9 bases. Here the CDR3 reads CASSKQGAGEAFF. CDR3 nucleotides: TGTGCCAGCAGTAAACAGGGGGCTGGTGAAGCTTTCTTT.